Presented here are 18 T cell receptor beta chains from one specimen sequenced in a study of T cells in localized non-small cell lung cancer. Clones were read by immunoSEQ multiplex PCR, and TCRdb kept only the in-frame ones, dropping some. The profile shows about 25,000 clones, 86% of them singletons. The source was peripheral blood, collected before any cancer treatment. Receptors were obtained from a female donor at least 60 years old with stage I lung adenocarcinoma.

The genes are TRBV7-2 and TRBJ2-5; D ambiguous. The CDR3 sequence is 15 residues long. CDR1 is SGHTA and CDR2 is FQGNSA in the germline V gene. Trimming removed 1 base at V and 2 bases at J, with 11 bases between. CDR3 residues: CASSLDRSRQETQYF. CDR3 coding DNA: TGTGCCAGCAGCTTAGATCGTAGCAGACAAGAGACCCAGTACTTC.

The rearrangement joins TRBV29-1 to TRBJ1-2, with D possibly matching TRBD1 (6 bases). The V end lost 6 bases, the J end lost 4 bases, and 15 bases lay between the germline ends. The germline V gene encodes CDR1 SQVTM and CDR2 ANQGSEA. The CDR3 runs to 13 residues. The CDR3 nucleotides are TGCAGCGTCAAACAGGGAGGTAGCTATGGCTACACCTTC. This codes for CSVKQGGSYGYTF.

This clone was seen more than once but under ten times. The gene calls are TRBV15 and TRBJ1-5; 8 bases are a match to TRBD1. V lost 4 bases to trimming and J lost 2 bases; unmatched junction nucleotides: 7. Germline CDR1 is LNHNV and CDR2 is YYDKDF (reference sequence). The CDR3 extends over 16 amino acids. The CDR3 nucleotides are TGTGCCACCAGCACGGACAGGGATTACCGCAATCAGCCCCAGCATTTT. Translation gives CATSTDRDYRNQPQHF.

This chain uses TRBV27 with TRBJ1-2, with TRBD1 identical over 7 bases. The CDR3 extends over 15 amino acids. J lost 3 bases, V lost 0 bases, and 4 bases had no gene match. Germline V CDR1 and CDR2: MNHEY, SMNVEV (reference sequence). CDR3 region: CASSLSVGGDYGYTF. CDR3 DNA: TGTGCCAGCAGTTTATCGGTAGGGGGCGACTATGGCTACACCTTC.

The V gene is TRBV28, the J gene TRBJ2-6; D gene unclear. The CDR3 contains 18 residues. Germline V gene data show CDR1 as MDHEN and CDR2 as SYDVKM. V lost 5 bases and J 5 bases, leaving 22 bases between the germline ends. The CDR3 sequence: CASSVLCLTQSRANVLTF. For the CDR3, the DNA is TGTGCCAGCAGTGTCCTGTGCTTGACACAAAGTCGGGCCAACGTCCTGACTTTC.

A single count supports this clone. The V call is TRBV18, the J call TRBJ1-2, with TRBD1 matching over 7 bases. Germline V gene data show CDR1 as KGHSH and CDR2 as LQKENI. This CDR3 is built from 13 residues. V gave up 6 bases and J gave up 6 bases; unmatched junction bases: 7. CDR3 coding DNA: TGTGCCAGCTCTCCCACAGGGGAAAATGGCTACACCTTC. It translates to CASSPTGENGYTF.

CDR3 DNA sequence: TGCGCCAGCAGCCAAAGGTGGAGCGGGGCGAGCACAGATACGCAGTATTTT. It codes for CASSQRWSGASTDTQYF. The V and J genes are TRBV4-1 and TRBJ2-3; 7 bases are a match to TRBD2. Germline loops: CDR1 MGHRA, CDR2 YSYEKL. The length of the CDR3 is 17 residues. Germline trimming cut 2 bases from V and 0 bases from J; bases unmatched to any gene: 8.

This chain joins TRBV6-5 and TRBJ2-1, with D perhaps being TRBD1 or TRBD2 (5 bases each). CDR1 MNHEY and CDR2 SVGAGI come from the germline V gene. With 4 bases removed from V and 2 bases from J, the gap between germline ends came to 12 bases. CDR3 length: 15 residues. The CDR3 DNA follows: TGTGCCAGCAGTTTGGGGGAAGTCGCCTACAATGAGCAGTTCTTC. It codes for CASSLGEVAYNEQFF.

The CDR3 DNA reads TGTGCCAGTAGTATTCAGGGGGGATACTACAATGAGCAGTTCTTC. Its translation is CASSIQGGYYNEQFF. The chain has TRBV19 and TRBJ2-1; TRBD1 might be the D (7 bases). V lost 3 bases to trimming and J lost 3 bases, with 12 bases between them. Per germline, CDR1 LNHDA and CDR2 SQIVND (reference sequence). The CDR3 has 15 residues.

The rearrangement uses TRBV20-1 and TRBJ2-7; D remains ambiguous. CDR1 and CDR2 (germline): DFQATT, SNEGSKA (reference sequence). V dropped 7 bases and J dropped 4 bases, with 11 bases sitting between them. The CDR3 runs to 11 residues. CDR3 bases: TGCAGTGGGTTCCTACTATACGAGCAGTACTTC. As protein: CSGFLLYEQYF.

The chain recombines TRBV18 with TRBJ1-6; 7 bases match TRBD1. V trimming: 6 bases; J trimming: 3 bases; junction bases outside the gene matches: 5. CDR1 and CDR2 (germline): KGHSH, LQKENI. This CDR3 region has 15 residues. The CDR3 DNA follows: TGTGCCAGCTCCCCCGGACAGGACTATAATTCACCCCTCCACTTT. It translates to CASSPGQDYNSPLHF.

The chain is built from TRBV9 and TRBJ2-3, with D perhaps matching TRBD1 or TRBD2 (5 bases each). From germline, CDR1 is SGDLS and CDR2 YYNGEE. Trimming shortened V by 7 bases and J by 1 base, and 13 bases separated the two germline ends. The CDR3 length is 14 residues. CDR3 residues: CASWGGLRTDTQYF. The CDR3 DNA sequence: TGTGCCAGCTGGGGCGGGCTACGCACAGATACGCAGTATTTT.

This CDR3 is CASSLTQGMGDTEAFF. DNA for the CDR3: TGTGCCAGCAGCTTAACACAGGGTATGGGGGACACTGAAGCTTTCTTT. The chain employs TRBV11-2 and TRBJ1-1; D may be TRBD1 (6 bases). The CDR3 has 16 amino acids. The V gene lost 2 bases and the J gene lost 3 bases, with 16 bases spanning the gap. CDR1 is SGHAT and CDR2 is FQNNGV in the germline V gene.

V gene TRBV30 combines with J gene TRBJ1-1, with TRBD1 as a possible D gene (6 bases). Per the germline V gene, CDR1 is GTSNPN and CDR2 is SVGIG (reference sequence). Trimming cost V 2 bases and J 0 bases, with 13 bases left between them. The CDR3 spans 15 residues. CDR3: CAWSSSGALNTEAFF. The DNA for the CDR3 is TGTGCCTGGAGTTCCTCAGGGGCCTTGAACACTGAAGCTTTCTTT.

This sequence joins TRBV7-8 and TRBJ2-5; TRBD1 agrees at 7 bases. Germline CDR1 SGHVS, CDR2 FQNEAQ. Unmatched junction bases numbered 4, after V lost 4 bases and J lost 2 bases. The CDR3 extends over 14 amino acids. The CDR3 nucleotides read TGTGCCAGCAGCTACGACAGGGCACAAGAGACCCAGTACTTC. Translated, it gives CASSYDRAQETQYF. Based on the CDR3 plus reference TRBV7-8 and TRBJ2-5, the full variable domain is GAGVSQSPRYKVAKRGQDVALRCDPISGHVSLFWYQQALGQGPEFLTYFQNEAQLDKSGLPSDRFFAERPEGSVSTLKIQRTQQEDSAVYLCASSYDRAQETQYFGPGTRLLVL.

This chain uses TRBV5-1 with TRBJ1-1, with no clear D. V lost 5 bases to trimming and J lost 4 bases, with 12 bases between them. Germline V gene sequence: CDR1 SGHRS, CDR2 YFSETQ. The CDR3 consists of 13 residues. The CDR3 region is CASREMSGTEAFF. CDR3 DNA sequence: TGCGCCAGCAGGGAAATGTCGGGCACTGAAGCTTTCTTT.

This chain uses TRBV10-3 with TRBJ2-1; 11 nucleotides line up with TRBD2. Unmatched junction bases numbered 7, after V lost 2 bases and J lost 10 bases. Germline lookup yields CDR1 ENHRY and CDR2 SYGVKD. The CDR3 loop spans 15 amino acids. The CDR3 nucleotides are TGTGCCATCAGTGAGAATAGCGGGGGGGCAGTCGAGCAGTTCTTC. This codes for CAISENSGGAVEQFF.

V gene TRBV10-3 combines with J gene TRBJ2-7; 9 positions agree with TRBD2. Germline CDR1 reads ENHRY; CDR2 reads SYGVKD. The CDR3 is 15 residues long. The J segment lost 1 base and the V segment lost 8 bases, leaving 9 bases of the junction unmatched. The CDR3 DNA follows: TGTGCCATCGGCGCGGTGACTAGCGGTTCCTACGAGCAGTACTTC. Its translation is CAIGAVTSGSYEQYF.